The following is a TCR beta chain sequence with its context. Its antigen has not been determined. The data derive from a study of monozygotic twins with inflammatory bowel disease (dated 2019 in TCRdb). For the wider study: The complete study included 28 monozygotic twin pairs: 19 IBD-discordant Danish pairs and nine German pairs, of which four were IBD-concordant and five were IBD-discordant. Disease-associated traits were sought mainly through comparisons between IBD patients and their genetically identical healthy co-twins within discordant pairs. Each individual had, on average, about 151 000 unique TCRalpha sequences and 181 000 unique TCRbeta sequences available for analysis.

An approximately 2.3 ml peripheral blood sample was drawn into PAXgene tubes per donor and stored at -80°C. Without T cell sorting, total RNA was isolated from whole blood using the PAXgene blood miRNA kit on an automated QIAcube. Deep TCRalpha and TCRbeta repertoire profiling with unique molecular barcoding was performed on peripheral blood of monozygotic twin pairs concordant or discordant for inflammatory bowel disease. Smoking habits were recorded for all twin pairs, and individuals were classified as current, former or never smokers. Receptor libraries were prepared by 5' RACE. Each TCR library was prepared from around 3,400 ng of total RNA. For each sample, cDNA synthesis with SMARTScribe reverse transcriptase was split into eight separate reactions. Unique molecular identifiers containing a 6-nucleotide sample barcode were introduced through template switching during cDNA synthesis. TCRalpha and TCRbeta cDNA was amplified by two nested PCRs of around 16 and 10 cycles, with bead purification after each PCR. Before amplification, the cDNA was both treated with uracil DNA-glycosylase and purified with the QIAquick PCR purification kit. The second PCR added Illumina TruSeq-compatible adapters along with sample-specific barcodes. Library quality and concentration were assessed using TapeStation and Qubit, and roughly 5.5 ng of each library was pooled. Sequencing of the pooled libraries was done on an Illumina HiSeq2500 single-index Rapid Run using custom sequencing primers and 2 x 100 bp reads. The study's processing was this. UMI-based consensus assembly with MiGEC version 1.2.6 was used to correct PCR and sequencing errors. V(D)J alignment, clonotype assembly and CDR3 extraction were performed with MiXCR version 2.1.1. Normalisation of gene usage, clonotype sharing and MAIT/NKT TCR abundance was achieved by analysing the top 1000, 10 000 and 20 000 clonotypes per sample. After downsampling to 27 000 UMIs, diversity was calculated as the inverse Simpson index using the vegan R package. Paired Mann-Whitney U tests were applied to discordant twin pairs, and Benjamini-Hochberg correction was used for multiple testing. Each CDR3 protein sequence appears as one entry after TCRdb reprocessed the reads, and no DNA is included. TCRdb, rather than the study authors, made the V and J calls. This sample's table carries fewer than 200,000 distinct CDR3 sequences. The ten largest account for 2% to 2.5% of the sample.

Study-wide findings and limitations: No difference in repertoire similarity was observed between concordant and discordant twins, possibly owing to limited statistical power. IBD patients shared fewer clonotypes with other individuals than healthy twins did, most markedly in patients showing signs of disease activity. Differing immunosuppressive treatments among patients may have added background noise and inter-individual variability to the repertoires. The analysis was unable to tell apart different T cell subtypes. No single strong signal or clonotype linked to IBD turned up in the results, so the idea that one exists was not supported. TCRbeta repertoire diversity, by inverse Simpson index, was decreased in IBD patients compared with their healthy co-twins.

The clonotype comes from a human donor with ulcerative colitis or Crohn's disease, or a healthy co-twin of an affected twin (not recorded which). The sample taken for sequencing was blood.

This receptor has the CDR3 CAWSVIRGPQETQYF. The chain uses TRBV30 and TRBJ2-5; without DNA, the TCRdb call of TRBD1 cannot be checked. Inclusive of the bounding cysteine and phenylalanine, the CDR3 is 15 residues long. The nucleotide record is missing. Taken from the germline V gene (reference sequence), the CDR1 and CDR2 loops are GTSNPN and SVGIG.